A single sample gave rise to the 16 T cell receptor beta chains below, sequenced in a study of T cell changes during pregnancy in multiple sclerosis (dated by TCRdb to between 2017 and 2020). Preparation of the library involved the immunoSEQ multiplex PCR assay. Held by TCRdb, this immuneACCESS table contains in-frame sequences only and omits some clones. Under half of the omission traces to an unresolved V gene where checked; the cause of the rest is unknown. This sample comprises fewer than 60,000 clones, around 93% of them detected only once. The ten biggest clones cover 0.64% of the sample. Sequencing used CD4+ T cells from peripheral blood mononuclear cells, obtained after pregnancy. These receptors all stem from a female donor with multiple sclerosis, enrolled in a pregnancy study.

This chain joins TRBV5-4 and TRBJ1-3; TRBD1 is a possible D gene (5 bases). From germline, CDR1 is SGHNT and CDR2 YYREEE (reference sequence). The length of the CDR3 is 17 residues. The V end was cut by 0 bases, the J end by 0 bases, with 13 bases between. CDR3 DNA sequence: TGTGCCAGCAGCTTGGATTCAGGGCCTTCCTCTGGAAACACCATATATTTT. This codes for CASSLDSGPSSGNTIYF.

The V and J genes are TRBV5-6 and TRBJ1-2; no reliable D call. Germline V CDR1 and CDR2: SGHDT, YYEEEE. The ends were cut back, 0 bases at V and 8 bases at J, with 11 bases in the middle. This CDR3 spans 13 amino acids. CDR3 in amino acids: CASSLGQTEGYTF. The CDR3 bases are TGTGCCAGCAGCTTGGGCCAGACTGAAGGCTACACCTTC. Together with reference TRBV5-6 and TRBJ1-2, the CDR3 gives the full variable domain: DAGVTQSPTHLIKTRGQQVTLRCSPKSGHDTVSWYQQALGQGPQFIFQYYEEEERQRGNFPDRFSGHQFPNYSSELNVNALLLGDSALYLCASSLGQTEGYTFGSGTRLTVV.

CDR3 DNA: TGTGCCAGCAGCCCGTCCACTAGCGGGGTTAGCACAGATACGCAGTATTTT. It encodes CASSPSTSGVSTDTQYF. The chain uses TRBV11-1 and TRBJ2-3; 10 bases are a match to TRBD2. Germline lookup yields CDR1 SGHAT and CDR2 FQDESV (reference sequence). The CDR3 covers 17 residues. Trimming removed 5 bases from V and 0 bases from J; junction bases left unmatched: 8.

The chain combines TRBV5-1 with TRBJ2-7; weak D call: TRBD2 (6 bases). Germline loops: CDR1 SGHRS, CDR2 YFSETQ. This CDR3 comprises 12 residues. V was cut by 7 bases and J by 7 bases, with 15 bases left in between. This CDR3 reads CASGGGVLEQYF. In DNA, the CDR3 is TGCGCCAGCGGGGGAGGCGTCTTGGAGCAGTACTTC.

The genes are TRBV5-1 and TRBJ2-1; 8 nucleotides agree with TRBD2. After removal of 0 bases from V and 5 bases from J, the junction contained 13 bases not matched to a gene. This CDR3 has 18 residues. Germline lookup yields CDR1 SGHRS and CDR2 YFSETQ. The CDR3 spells CASSLATVAGMGNNEQFF. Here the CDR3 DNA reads TGCGCCAGCAGCTTGGCCACGGTAGCGGGGATGGGGAACAATGAGCAGTTCTTC. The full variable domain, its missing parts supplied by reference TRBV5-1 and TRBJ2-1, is KAGVTQTPRYLIKTRGQQVTLSCSPISGHRSVSWYQQTPGQGLQFLFEYFSETQRNKGNFPGRFSGRQFSNSRSEMNVSTLELGDSALYLCASSLATVAGMGNNEQFFGPGTRLTVL.

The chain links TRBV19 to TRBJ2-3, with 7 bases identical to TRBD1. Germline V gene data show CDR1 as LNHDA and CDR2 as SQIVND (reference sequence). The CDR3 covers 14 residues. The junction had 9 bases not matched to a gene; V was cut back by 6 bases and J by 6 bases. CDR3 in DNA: TGTGCCAGTAGCCTACTACAGGGGTCCGATACGCAGTATTTT. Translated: CASSLLQGSDTQYF.

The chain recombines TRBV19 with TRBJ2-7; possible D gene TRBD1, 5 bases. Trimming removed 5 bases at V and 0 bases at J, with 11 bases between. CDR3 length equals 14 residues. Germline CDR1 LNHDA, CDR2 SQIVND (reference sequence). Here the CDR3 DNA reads TGTGCCAGTAGTGACAGAACAGGCTCCTACGAGCAGTACTTC. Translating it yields CASSDRTGSYEQYF.

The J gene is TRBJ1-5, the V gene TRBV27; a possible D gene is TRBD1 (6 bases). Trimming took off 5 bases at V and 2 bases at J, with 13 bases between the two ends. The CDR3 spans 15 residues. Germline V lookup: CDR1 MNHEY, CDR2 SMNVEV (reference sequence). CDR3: CASSPKTGRNQPQHF. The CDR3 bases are TGTGCCAGCAGTCCAAAGACAGGCCGCAATCAGCCCCAGCATTTT.

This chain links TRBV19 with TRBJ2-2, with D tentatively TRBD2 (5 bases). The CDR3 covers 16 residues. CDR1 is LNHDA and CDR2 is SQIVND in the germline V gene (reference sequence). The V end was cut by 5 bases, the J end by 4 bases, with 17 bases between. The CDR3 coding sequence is TGTGCCAGTAGTCGAGGGTATGGATCCGCCACCGGGGAGCTGTTTTTT. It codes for CASSRGYGSATGELFF. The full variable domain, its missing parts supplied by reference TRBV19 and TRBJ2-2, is DGGITQSPKYLFRKEGQNVTLSCEQNLNHDAMYWYRQDPGQGLRLIYYSQIVNDFQKGDIAEGYSVSREKKESFPLTVTSAQKNPTAFYLCASSRGYGSATGELFFGEGSRLTVL.

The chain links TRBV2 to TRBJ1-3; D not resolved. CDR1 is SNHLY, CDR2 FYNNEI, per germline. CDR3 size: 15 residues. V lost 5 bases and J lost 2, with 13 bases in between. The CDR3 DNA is TGTGCCAGCAGTTTCGGAGATGATACTGGAAACACCATATATTTT. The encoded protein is CASSFGDDTGNTIYF. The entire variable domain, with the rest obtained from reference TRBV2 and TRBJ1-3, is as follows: EPEVTQTPSHQVTQMGQEVILRCVPISNHLYFYWYRQILGQKVEFLVSFYNNEISEKSEIFDDQFSVERPDGSNFTLKIRSTKLEDSAMYFCASSFGDDTGNTIYFGEGSWLTVV.

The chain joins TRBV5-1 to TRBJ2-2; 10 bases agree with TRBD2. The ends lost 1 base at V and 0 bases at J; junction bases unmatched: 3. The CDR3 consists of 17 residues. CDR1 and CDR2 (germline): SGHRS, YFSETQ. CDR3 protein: CASSLIGTSANTGELFF. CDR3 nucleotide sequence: TGCGCCAGCAGCTTGATTGGGACTAGCGCGAACACCGGGGAGCTGTTTTTT.

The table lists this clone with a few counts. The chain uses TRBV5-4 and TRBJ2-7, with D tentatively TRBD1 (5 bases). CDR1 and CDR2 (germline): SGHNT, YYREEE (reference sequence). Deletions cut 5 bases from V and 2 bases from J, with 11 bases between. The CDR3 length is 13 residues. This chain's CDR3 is CASSYDRTYEQYF. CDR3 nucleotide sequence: TGTGCCAGCAGTTACGACAGAACCTACGAGCAGTACTTC.

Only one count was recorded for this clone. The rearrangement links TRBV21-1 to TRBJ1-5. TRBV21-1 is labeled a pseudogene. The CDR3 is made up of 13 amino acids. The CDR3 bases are TGTGCCAGCACCATACTCTTCAATCAGCCCCAGCATTTT. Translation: CASTILFNQPQHF.

In DNA, the CDR3 is TGTGCCAGCAGCCAAGAAGGCTTAGCGGGGGTAAGCACAGATACGCAGTATTTT. Protein sequence: CASSQEGLAGVSTDTQYF. This chain connects TRBV4-2 to TRBJ2-3; 9 nucleotides line up with TRBD2. The CDR3 has 18 amino acids. Germline V gives CDR1 LGHNA, CDR2 YNFKEQ. The V and J ends lost 0 bases and 0 bases, in that order; junction bases with no gene match: 7.

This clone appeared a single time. In DNA, the CDR3 is TGTGCCAGCAGCCAAGGGCGGGAGTGGAGGGGCCCAAATCAGCCCCAGCATTTT. As protein: CASSQGREWRGPNQPQHF. The chain employs TRBV4-2 and TRBJ1-5, with D perhaps matching TRBD1 (5 bases). The CDR3 covers 18 residues. V lost 1 base to trimming and J lost 4 bases, with 20 bases between them. CDR1 and CDR2 from the germline V gene are LGHNA and YNFKEQ.

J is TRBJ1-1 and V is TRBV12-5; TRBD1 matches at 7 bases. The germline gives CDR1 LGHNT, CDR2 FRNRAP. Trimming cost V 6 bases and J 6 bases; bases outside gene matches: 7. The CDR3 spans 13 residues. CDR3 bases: TGTGCTAGTGGGAGGGGGCGATTCTCTGAAGCTTTCTTT. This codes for CASGRGRFSEAFF.